One and the same sample provided the 22 T cell receptor beta chains below, sequenced in a study of early T cells in non-severe SARS-CoV-2 infection. MiXCR, applied by TCRdb to the 5' RACE reads, yields one record per CDR3 protein. Here the sample spans some 80,000 distinct CDR3 sequences, more than 10% being singletons. The source material was whole blood. Receptors were obtained from an adult who was a healthcare worker with PCR-confirmed SARS-CoV-2 infection or an uninfected control (not recorded which).

This clonotype appeared many times. The chain has TRBV12-3 or TRBV12-4 and TRBJ2-7; possibly TRBD1 or TRBD2 for D (5 bases each). Between the trimmed V and J ends, which lost 7 bases and 5 bases, there was a span of 18 bases. The CDR3 extends over 14 amino acids. The CDR3 coding sequence is TGTGCCAGCACCCCGGGACCCCCTGCCCACGAGCAGTACTTC. It translates to CASTPGPPAHEQYF.

The genes are TRBV2 and TRBJ1-5; D uncertain. The CDR3 contains 14 residues. Trimming took off 7 bases at V and 3 bases at J, with 13 bases between the two ends. The germline V gene encodes CDR1 SNHLY and CDR2 FYNNEI. The CDR3 sequence is CASTAAVANQPQHF. The CDR3 bases are TGTGCCAGCACCGCCGCAGTGGCCAATCAGCCCCAGCATTTT.

V gene TRBV27 combines with J gene TRBJ2-5; TRBD1 matches at 7 bases. This CDR3 comprises 14 residues. J was trimmed by 1 base and V by 4 bases; bases with no gene match: 3. The germline gives CDR1 MNHEY, CDR2 SMNVEV (reference sequence). CDR3 sequence: CASSSTGVQETQYF. The CDR3 coding sequence is TGTGCCAGCAGTTCAACAGGGGTCCAAGAGACCCAGTACTTC.

This clonotype has ten or more counts. The chain carries TRBV5-1 and TRBJ2-5; 9 nucleotides align to TRBD1. The V segment lost 3 bases and the J segment 6 bases; nucleotides outside the gene matches: 12. Germline V gene sequence: CDR1 SGHRS, CDR2 YFSETQ. The CDR3 runs to 16 residues. CDR3 nucleotide sequence: TGCGCCAGCAGCTCCGGACAGGGGACGTCCCCGAAGACCCAGTACTTC. It codes for CASSSGQGTSPKTQYF.

V and J are TRBV20-1 and TRBJ1-4, with TRBD1 matching 8 bases. The V and J ends lost 2 bases and 7 bases, in that order; junction bases with no gene match: 6. Germline V gene data show CDR1 as DFQATT and CDR2 as SNEGSKA (reference sequence). CDR3 length equals 14 residues. CDR3 protein: CSARFRDRGEKLFF. CDR3 bases: TGCAGTGCTAGATTTCGAGACAGGGGTGAAAAACTGTTTTTT.

The chain links TRBV24-1 to TRBJ1-2, with 8 bases matching TRBD1. The length of the CDR3 is 15 residues. With 3 bases clipped from V and 8 bases from J, the junction kept 10 bases outside the gene matches. CDR1 and CDR2 (germline): KGHDR, SFDVKD. The CDR3 nucleotides read TGTGCCACCAGTGATATTCCGACAGGGGTGGAAGGCTACACCTTC. Its protein product is CATSDIPTGVEGYTF.

V gene TRBV9 combines with J gene TRBJ2-5; 13 positions match TRBD2. This CDR3 is 15 amino acids long. CDR1 is SGDLS, CDR2 YYNGEE, per germline. V was pared by 3 bases and J by 1 base, with 0 bases of the junction left unmatched. CDR3 sequence reads: CASSGTSGSQETQYF. CDR3 DNA: TGTGCCAGCAGCGGGACTAGCGGGAGCCAAGAGACCCAGTACTTC.

The genes are TRBV5-1 and TRBJ2-1, with 9 bases matching TRBD2. CDR3 length equals 14 residues. The V and J ends lost 4 bases and 7 bases, in that order; junction bases with no gene match: 6. Germline CDR1 reads SGHRS; CDR2 reads YFSETQ. The CDR3 is CASSGAGGPNEQFF. CDR3 nucleotides: TGCGCCAGCAGCGGGGCGGGAGGGCCAAATGAGCAGTTCTTC.

This CDR3 is CSANRQGAYNEQFF. The CDR3 DNA is TGCAGTGCTAACCGACAGGGGGCCTACAATGAGCAGTTCTTC. V gene TRBV20-1 combines with J gene TRBJ2-1, with 9 bases aligning to TRBD1. The CDR3 loop spans 14 amino acids. CDR1 is DFQATT and CDR2 is SNEGSKA in the germline V gene (reference sequence). With 4 bases clipped from V and 2 bases from J, the junction kept 3 bases outside the gene matches.

The chain links TRBV7-2 to TRBJ2-2, with a possible D match to TRBD2 (5 bases). Trimming removed 5 bases at V and 4 bases at J, with 14 bases between. Germline loops: CDR1 SGHTA, CDR2 FQGNSA. The CDR3 totals 15 residues. CDR3 DNA sequence: TGTGCCAGCAGCGTGACTACCCTGGGCACCGGGGAGCTGTTTTTT. Its protein product is CASSVTTLGTGELFF.

J is TRBJ2-3 and V is TRBV20-1; 11 positions match TRBD2. The CDR3 contains 14 residues. Germline V lookup: CDR1 DFQATT, CDR2 SNEGSKA (reference sequence). Unmatched junction bases numbered 8, after V lost 6 bases and J lost 6 bases. CDR3 coding DNA: TGCAGTGCCCCGACTAGCGGGGCCGCGGATACGCAGTATTTT. It codes for CSAPTSGAADTQYF.

This chain joins TRBV20-1 and TRBJ2-7, with a possible D match to TRBD2 (5 bases). CDR1 and CDR2 (germline): DFQATT, SNEGSKA (reference sequence). The CDR3 spans 9 residues. For the CDR3, the DNA is TGCAGCGCTCCGGGAGAGCAGTACTTC. Protein product: CSAPGEQYF.

V and J are TRBV5-1 and TRBJ2-1, with 9 bases identical to TRBD2. The CDR3 extends over 18 amino acids. V lost 4 bases to trimming and J lost 4 bases; unmatched junction nucleotides: 15. Germline lookup yields CDR1 SGHRS and CDR2 YFSETQ. CDR3 residues: CASSPGSLSGSGYNEQFF. Written as DNA, the CDR3 is TGCGCCAGCAGCCCCGGCTCCCTTAGCGGGAGTGGGTACAATGAGCAGTTCTTC. The complete variable domain, with remaining parts taken from reference TRBV5-1 and TRBJ2-1, reads KAGVTQTPRYLIKTRGQQVTLSCSPISGHRSVSWYQQTPGQGLQFLFEYFSETQRNKGNFPGRFSGRQFSNSRSEMNVSTLELGDSALYLCASSPGSLSGSGYNEQFFGPGTRLTVL.

This clonotype was seen ten or more times. The V gene is TRBV13, the J gene TRBJ2-2; D possibly corresponds to TRBD1 (6 bases). The CDR3 extends over 16 amino acids. Trimming left V 5 bases short and J 7 bases short, with 20 bases between. CDR1 is PRHDT, CDR2 FYEKMQ, per germline (reference sequence). The CDR3 DNA is TGTGCCAGCAGCCCCTGGGGGACCAGGGGCGACGGGGAGCTGTTTTTT. Translated: CASSPWGTRGDGELFF.

This chain uses TRBV28 with TRBJ2-5; possibly TRBD1 for D (6 bases). The germline V gene has CDR1 MDHEN and CDR2 SYDVKM. The V end was cut by 3 bases, the J end by 3 bases, with 8 bases between. The CDR3 sequence is 13 residues long. The CDR3 is CASSLDREETQYF. The CDR3, as DNA: TGTGCCAGCAGTTTGGACAGAGAAGAGACCCAGTACTTC.

This clonotype was recorded at least ten times. This chain uses TRBV28 with TRBJ2-3, with TRBD2 as a possible D gene (5 bases). The germline V gene has CDR1 MDHEN and CDR2 SYDVKM. The CDR3 spans 14 residues. Trimming pared 4 bases from V and 2 bases from J, leaving 10 bases between. CDR3 bases: TGTGCCAGCAGTTCAAGCGGAACCACAGATACGCAGTATTTT. This sequence encodes CASSSSGTTDTQYF.

This clonotype occurred a few times. This rearrangement joins TRBV5-4 to TRBJ2-1; 8 nucleotides line up with TRBD2. From germline, CDR1 is SGHNT and CDR2 YYREEE (reference sequence). The trim removed 4 bases at V and 7 bases at J, leaving 16 bases unmatched. CDR3 length: 17 residues. In DNA, the CDR3 is TGTGCCAGCAGCCTGGGGGTTGAGCGGGAGTTACCAAATGAGCAGTTCTTC. This gives the protein CASSLGVERELPNEQFF.

The gene calls are TRBV7-2 and TRBJ1-2; unclear D gene. CDR3 length: 10 amino acids. The ends were cut back, 10 bases at V and 6 bases at J, with 9 bases in the middle. The germline gives CDR1 SGHTA, CDR2 FQGNSA. CDR3 bases: TGTGCCACTCAATCAGATGGCTACACCTTC. As protein: CATQSDGYTF.

V gene TRBV14 combines with J gene TRBJ2-1; the match to TRBD2 covers 7 bases. This CDR3 has 16 amino acids. Germline lookup yields CDR1 SGHDN and CDR2 FVKESK. Unmatched junction bases numbered 9, after V lost 1 base and J lost 6 bases. CDR3 DNA: TGTGCCAGCAGCCAAGTTGGTCTAGCGGCCTCCAATGAGCAGTTCTTC. Translation: CASSQVGLAASNEQFF.

The chain combines TRBV20-1 with TRBJ2-5, with 9 positions matching TRBD2. V gave up 3 bases and J gave up 4 bases; unmatched junction bases: 6. Germline assignment: CDR1 DFQATT and CDR2 SNEGSKA (reference sequence). The CDR3 contains 14 residues. CDR3 sequence reads: CSASGASGTETQYF. CDR3 sequence (DNA): TGCAGTGCTAGTGGGGCTAGCGGGACAGAGACCCAGTACTTC.

The count of this clonotype is one. V is TRBV6-2 or TRBV6-3 and J is TRBJ2-7, with 8 bases fitting TRBD1. The CDR3 has 15 amino acids. CDR1 MNHEY and CDR2 SVGEGT come from the germline V gene. Unmatched junction bases numbered 6, after V lost 2 bases and J lost 3 bases. In DNA form, the CDR3 reads TGTGCCAGCAGTTACGACGGACAGGGCTTCTACGAGCAGTACTTC. Translation gives CASSYDGQGFYEQYF.

Ten or more counts support this clonotype. DNA of the CDR3: TGTGCCAGCAGTTTCGGACTAAGCGGCCTGTACGAGCAGTACTTC. Residues: CASSFGLSGLYEQYF. The chain uses TRBV28 and TRBJ2-7; D may be TRBD2 (6 bases). The V gene lost 3 bases and the J gene lost 4 bases, with 16 bases spanning the gap. Per germline, CDR1 MDHEN and CDR2 SYDVKM. This CDR3 has 15 amino acids.